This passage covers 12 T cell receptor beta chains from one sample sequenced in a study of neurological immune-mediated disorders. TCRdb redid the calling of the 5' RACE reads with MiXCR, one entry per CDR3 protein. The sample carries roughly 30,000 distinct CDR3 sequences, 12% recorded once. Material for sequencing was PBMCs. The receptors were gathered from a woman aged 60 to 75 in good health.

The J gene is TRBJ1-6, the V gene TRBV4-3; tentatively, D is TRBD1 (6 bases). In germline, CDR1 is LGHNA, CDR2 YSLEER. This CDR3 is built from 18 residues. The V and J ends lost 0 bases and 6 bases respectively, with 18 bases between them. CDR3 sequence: CASSQEPPTGWGNSPLHF. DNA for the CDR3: TGCGCCAGCAGCCAAGAGCCCCCAACAGGGTGGGGTAATTCACCCCTCCACTTT.

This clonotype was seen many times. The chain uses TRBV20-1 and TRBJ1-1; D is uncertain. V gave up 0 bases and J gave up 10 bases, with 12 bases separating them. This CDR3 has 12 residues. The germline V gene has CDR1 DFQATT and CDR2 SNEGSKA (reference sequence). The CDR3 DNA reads TGCAGTGCTAGAGATCGAGCCCGGGGAGCTTTCTTT. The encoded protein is CSARDRARGAFF.

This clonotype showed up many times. This chain's CDR3 is CASSLETQQYF. The DNA of the CDR3 is TGTGCCAGCAGCTTAGAAACTCAGCAGTACTTC. V usage is TRBV11-2 and J usage is TRBJ2-7; D ambiguous. V lost 0 bases, J lost 8 bases, and 5 bases lay in between. This CDR3 contains 11 residues. Germline-derived CDR1 and CDR2 are SGHAT and FQNNGV.

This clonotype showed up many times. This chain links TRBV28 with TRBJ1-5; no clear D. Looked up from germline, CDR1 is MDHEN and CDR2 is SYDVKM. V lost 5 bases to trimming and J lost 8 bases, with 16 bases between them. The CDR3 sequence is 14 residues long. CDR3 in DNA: TGTGCCAGCAGTCCAGCGTCCCCCCAAGAGCCCCAGCATTTT. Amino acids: CASSPASPQEPQHF.

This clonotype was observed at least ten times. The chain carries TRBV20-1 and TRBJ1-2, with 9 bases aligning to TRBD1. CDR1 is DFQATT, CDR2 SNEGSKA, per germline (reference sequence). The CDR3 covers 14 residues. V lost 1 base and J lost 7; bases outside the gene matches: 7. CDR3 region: CSARGPGQGSGYTF. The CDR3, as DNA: TGCAGTGCTAGAGGTCCGGGACAGGGCTCTGGCTACACCTTC.

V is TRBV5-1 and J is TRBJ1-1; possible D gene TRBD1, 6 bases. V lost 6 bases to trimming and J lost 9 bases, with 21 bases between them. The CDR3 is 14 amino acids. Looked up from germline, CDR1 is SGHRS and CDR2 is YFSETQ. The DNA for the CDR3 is TGCGCCAGCATCCGAGCCCGGGACACTCCTCAAGCTTTCTTT. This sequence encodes CASIRARDTPQAFF.

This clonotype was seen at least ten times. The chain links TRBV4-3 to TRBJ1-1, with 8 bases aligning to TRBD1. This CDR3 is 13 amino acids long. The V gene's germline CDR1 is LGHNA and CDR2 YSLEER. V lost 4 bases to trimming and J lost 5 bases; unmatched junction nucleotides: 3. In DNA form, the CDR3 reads TGCGCCAGCAGCCCCCGACAGGGGACTGAAGCTTTCTTT. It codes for CASSPRQGTEAFF.

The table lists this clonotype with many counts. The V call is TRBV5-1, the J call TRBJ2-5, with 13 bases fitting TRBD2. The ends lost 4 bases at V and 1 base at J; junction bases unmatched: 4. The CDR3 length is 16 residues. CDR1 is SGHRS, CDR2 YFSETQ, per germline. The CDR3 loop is CASSPGTSGVQETQYF. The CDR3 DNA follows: TGCGCCAGCAGCCCCGGGACTAGCGGGGTCCAAGAGACCCAGTACTTC.

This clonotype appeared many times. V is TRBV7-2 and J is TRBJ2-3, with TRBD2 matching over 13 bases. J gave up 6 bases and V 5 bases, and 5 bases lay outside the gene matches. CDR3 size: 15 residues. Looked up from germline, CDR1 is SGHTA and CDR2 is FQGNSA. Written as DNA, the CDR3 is TGTGCCAGCAGCCTCACTAGCGGGGGGGGGGATACGCAGTATTTT. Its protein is CASSLTSGGGDTQYF.

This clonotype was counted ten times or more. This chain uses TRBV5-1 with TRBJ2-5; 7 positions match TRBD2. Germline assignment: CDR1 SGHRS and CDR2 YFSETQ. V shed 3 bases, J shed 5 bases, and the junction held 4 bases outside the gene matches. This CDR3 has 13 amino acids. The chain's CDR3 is CASSSGGGETQYF. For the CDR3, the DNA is TGCGCCAGCAGCTCGGGGGGTGGGGAGACCCAGTACTTC. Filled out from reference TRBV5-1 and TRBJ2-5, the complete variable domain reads KAGVTQTPRYLIKTRGQQVTLSCSPISGHRSVSWYQQTPGQGLQFLFEYFSETQRNKGNFPGRFSGRQFSNSRSEMNVSTLELGDSALYLCASSSGGGETQYFGPGTRLLVL.

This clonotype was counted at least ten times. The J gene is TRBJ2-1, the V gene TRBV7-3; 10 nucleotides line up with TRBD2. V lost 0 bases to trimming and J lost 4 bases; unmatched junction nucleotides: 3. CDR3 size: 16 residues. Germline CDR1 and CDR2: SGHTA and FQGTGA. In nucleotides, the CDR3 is TGTGCCAGCAGCTTAACGATAGCGGGGGGATACAATGAGCAGTTCTTC. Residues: CASSLTIAGGYNEQFF.

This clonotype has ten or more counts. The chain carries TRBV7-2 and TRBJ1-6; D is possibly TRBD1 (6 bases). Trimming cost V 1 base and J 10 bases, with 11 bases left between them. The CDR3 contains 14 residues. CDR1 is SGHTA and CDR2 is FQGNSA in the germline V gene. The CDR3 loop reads CASSLGTEASPLHF. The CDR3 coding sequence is TGTGCCAGCAGCTTAGGGACAGAAGCGTCACCCCTCCACTTT.